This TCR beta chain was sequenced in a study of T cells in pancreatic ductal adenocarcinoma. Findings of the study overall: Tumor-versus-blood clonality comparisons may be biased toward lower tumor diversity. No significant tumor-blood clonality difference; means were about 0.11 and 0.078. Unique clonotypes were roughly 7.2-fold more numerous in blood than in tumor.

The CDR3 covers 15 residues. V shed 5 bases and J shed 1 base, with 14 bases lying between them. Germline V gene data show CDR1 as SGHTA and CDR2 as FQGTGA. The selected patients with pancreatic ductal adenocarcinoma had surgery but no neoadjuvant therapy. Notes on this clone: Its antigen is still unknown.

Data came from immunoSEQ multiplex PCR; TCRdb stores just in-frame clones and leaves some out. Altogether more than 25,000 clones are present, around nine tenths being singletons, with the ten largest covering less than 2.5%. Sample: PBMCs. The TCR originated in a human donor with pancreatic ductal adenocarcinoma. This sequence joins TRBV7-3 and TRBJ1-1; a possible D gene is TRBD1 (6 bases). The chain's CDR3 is CASSPHRAGNTEAFF. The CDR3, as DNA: TGTGCCAGCAGCCCCCACAGGGCCGGGAACACTGAAGCTTTCTTT.